This T cell receptor (beta chain) was identified during a study of Ad26.COV2.S vaccination and SARS-CoV-2 variants. Described treatment: roughly 19 received Ad26.COV2.S at low or high dose, single or two shots; roughly five received placebo; per-sample allocation not given. The investigators took samples on day 63 after the first vaccine or placebo injection. An adult of 18-55 years in Boston served as donor. Trimming cost V 2 bases and J 3 bases; bases outside gene matches: 5. There are 16 residues in the CDR3. Using immunoSEQ multiplex PCR, the repertoire was profiled, and TCRdb retains in-frame clones only, with some absent. This sample has roughly 350,000 clones, with about 89% found just once.

The receptor was derived from a person between 18 and 59 years old who received the Ad26.COV2.S COVID-19 vaccine or a placebo. Sequencing used peripheral blood, obtained in a trial of Ad26.COV2.S vaccine versus placebo. The chain is built from TRBV6-7 and TRBJ2-3; 10 nucleotides line up with TRBD2. TRBV6-7 is given ORF status, its function remaining uncertain. For the CDR3, the DNA is TGTGCCAGCAGTTACGTACTAGCGGGGAAAACAGATACGCAGTATTTT. This gives the protein CASSYVLAGKTDTQYF.